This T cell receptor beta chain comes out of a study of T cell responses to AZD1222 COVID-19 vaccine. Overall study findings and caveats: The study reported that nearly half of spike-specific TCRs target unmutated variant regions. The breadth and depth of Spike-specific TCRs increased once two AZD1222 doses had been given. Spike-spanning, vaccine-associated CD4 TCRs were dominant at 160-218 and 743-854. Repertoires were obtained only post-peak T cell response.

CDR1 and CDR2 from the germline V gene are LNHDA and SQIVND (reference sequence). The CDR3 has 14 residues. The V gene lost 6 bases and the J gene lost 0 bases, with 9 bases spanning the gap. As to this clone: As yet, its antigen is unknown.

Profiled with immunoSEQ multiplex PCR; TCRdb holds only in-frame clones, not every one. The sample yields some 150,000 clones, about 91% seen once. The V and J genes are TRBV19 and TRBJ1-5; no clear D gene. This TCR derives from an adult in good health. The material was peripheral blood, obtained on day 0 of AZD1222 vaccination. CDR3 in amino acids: CASRGGDSNQPQHF. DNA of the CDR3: TGTGCCAGTAGGGGTGGGGATAGCAATCAGCCCCAGCATTTT.